Included here is one TCR beta chain sequence, with context. The specificity of this receptor is unknown. Base-call qualities are not available, and no considerably larger clone is one nucleotide away. This entry comes from a study of cytomegalovirus exposure and HLA in healthy donors (dated by TCRdb to the late 2010s). With respect to the entire study: According to an earlier analysis of a few hundred of the donors, about 179 million T cells yielded over 100 million unique TCR beta sequences and about 300 Gb of sequence data. The number of donors typed differed by locus, with 629-630 for A, B, C, DRB1 and DQB1, 522 for DQA1, over 600 for DPA1, and approximately 470 for DPB1. Every discovery cohort repertoire had been produced on one sequencing platform. To predict cytomegalovirus infection status, the study brought together high-throughput TCR immunosequencing, statistical association of individual TCRs with disease status, and machine learning. Among 398 genotyped donors of the cohort, an average of about 240,000 unique TCR beta nucleotide sequences were sequenced per donor, roughly 18% of them non-productive. The genetic ancestry cluster associated with self-reported Caucasian donors included roughly four fifths of the roughly 390 genotyped donors. Donor age, sex, ethnicity and CMV serostatus were compiled alongside the repertoire data. The study used immunosequencing to profile the T cell repertoires of around 600 subjects and linked those repertoires to cytomegalovirus serostatus. The aim of the study was to test whether cataloging public T cell receptors could identify signatures of past pathogen exposure. Besides the first cohort of around 700 subjects, a separate validation cohort made up of over 100 different subjects was used. An earlier analysis of around 640 of the donors used high-throughput TCR beta sequencing to judge whether each TCR beta V gene segment behaved as functional or pseudogenic. A later genetic analysis used genome-wide SNP genotypes for about 65% of the roughly 670 donors, treating that subset as a discovery cohort. An early release that covered 640 HLA-typed donors contained around 300 gigabases of sequencing data and 75 million to 100 million unique TCR sequences. Class I and class II HLA loci were covered by the typing at four-digit resolution. Roughly five DR-DQ haplotypes were handled as single units for association and clustering because linkage in the cohort was strong. In a later analysis, previously published TCR beta repertoires from 600 to 850 donors were re-analyzed and high-resolution HLA genotyping was added so that TCR occurrence patterns could be studied. Rather than drawing on any new phenotypic data, the later analysis identified candidate immune exposures from TCR beta sequences and the way those sequences occurred across donors.

For this chain, trimming is 3 bases at the V end and 4 bases at the J end, and the number of junction bases without a gene match is 8. The CDR3 runs 16 residues from the cysteine to the phenylalanine. The kept DNA is CDR3 alone, 48 bases in frame from the first base. CDR1 and CDR2 are drawn from the germline V gene: MNHNS, SASEGT. The library was prepared using the immunoSEQ multiplex PCR assay. For the multiplex PCR, a mixture combining 60 forward primers for TCR Vbeta segments and 13 reverse primers for TCR Jbeta segments was used. Amplification of the CDR3 region of rearranged TCR beta genes was performed with a multiplex PCR assay on genomic DNA. The amplified TCR beta libraries were sequenced on the Illumina HiSeq System as 87-base-pair reads. The source study handled its data this way. A later analysis tallied roughly 78 million unique TCR beta chains across the 610 or so repertoires, and about 12 million of those chains were shared by two or more donors. A nearest-neighbor algorithm error-corrected the raw reads and collapsed the reads into unique sequences, merging closely related sequences to remove PCR and sequencing errors. CDR3 sequences were aligned to IMGT reference sequences to assign V, D and J gene segments. For a sequence to be retained, a match of at least six nucleotides to both a V gene segment and a J gene segment was required. A rearrangement counted as productive if the CDR3 had no stop codons and remained in frame with V and J, and every other rearrangement counted as non-productive. CDR3 was defined according to IMGT convention as the region running from the second conserved V-encoded cysteine to the conserved J-encoded phenylalanine. Sequences without an unambiguous match to a single V gene segment were excluded from the earlier analysis of about 630 of the donors. In an earlier analysis of 587 of the donors, V segments were called functional above 56.7% productive rearrangements and were called segregating when the between-donor standard deviation exceeded 5%. A statistical classification framework was built to diagnose cytomegalovirus status from the catalog of TCR beta chain sequences. In a later analysis, V and J genes were assigned by comparing TCR nucleotide sequences against IMGT/GENE-DB human TR gene sequences. A later analysis assigned CDR3 sequences and most-parsimonious VDJ recombination scenarios with the TCRdist pipeline. In a later analysis, each TCR beta chain was defined by its CDR3 amino acid sequence together with its V-gene family, and reads lacking a unique V-gene family were excluded. In a later analysis, approximately 590 highly shared, low-generation-probability nucleotide sequences were removed to address suspected cross-contamination and a sequencing artifact. A later analysis calculated a clonal expansion index for each public chain from normalized within-repertoire ranks of inferred template counts. In a later analysis, generation probabilities were computed using a VDJ recombination model fitted to out-of-frame rearrangements, and the results were checked against IGoR. A later analysis scored TCR-TCR, TCR-HLA and TCR-CMV co-occurrence with hypergeometric tests, applying a repertoire-size bias correction to TCR pairs. False discovery rates were estimated in a later analysis by permuting HLA or CMV assignments 20 times. In a later analysis, co-occurring TCRs were grouped using DBSCAN, and TCRdist sequence similarity was added for clustering within HLA-allele-positive subsets. For co-occurrence clustering, repertoires with fewer than 30,000 or more than 120,000 public chains were excluded, along with roughly 5 repertoires with anomalous nucleotide sharing. Held by TCRdb, this immuneACCESS table contains in-frame sequences only and omits some clones. Under half of the omission traces to an unresolved V gene where checked; the cause of the rest is unknown. Clone size and the V and J calls come from that table; the DNA yielded D and trimming. The sample table contains about 59,000 clones; only one count was recorded for about four fifths of them. Roughly 3.9% of the sample goes to the ten largest clones.

Findings and caveats that apply to the study as a whole: Because HLA typing was unavailable for some donors at each locus, only the typed subset was used in association tests. Correlated functional status among segregating V segments might be attributable to linkage disequilibrium, but an unknown experimental factor could not be ruled out. Because the 87-base-pair reads could not distinguish some IMGT-functional V segments, including TRBV6-2 and TRBV6-3, those segments were excluded. A later analysis reported that several top co-occurrence clusters appeared linked to parvovirus B19, influenza, CMV and Epstein-Barr virus. At a false discovery rate of 0.05, a later analysis linked around 15,000 TCR beta sequences to specific HLA alleles. Presence/absence analyses assumed roughly uniform sequencing depth across donors, an assumption that may not hold. In this cohort, only TCR beta chains were sequenced, and detectable features were limited by the absence of alpha or paired-chain data. Seventeen rarely observed V segments, including chromosome 9 orphons, were excluded from the earlier analysis of a few hundred of the donors because counts were too low. The sequencing pipeline was judged likely to have produced a cluster of highly shared sequence variants as a technical artifact. In a later genetic analysis, fewer N-insertions in productive TCRs were reported among donors in an Asian-associated ancestry cluster than the approximately 670-donor mean. According to the authors, the approach could potentially be generalized to other disease states and immunological phenotypes. A further reported finding was that TCR beta sequences accurately predicted the HLA-A and HLA-B alleles for most subjects in the first cohort. For the cohort, immune exposure information was limited to CMV serostatus. Broadly in line with IMGT annotations, most TCR beta V segments showed up in productive rearrangements about 87% or about 30% of the time in an earlier analysis of 587 of the donors. When HLA alleles, especially DR and DQ, strongly co-occurred, TCR associations were difficult to assign to individual alleles. V-gene and J-gene trimming of TCR beta chains was associated with a missense DCLRE1C variant in a later genetic analysis, and the association was replicated in an independent cohort. A later analysis found that HLA-associated TCR beta chains were more clonally expanded and had lower generation probabilities than equally common non-associated chains. In a later analysis, TCR association rates were found to vary across HLA loci, with the most associated TCRs seen for DRB1 alleles and the fewest for HLA-C alleles. The classifier was reported to diagnose cytomegalovirus status with high specificity and sensitivity in both the original cohort and the validation cohort. The study gave a list of 150 to 200 TCR beta chains associated with cytomegalovirus. According to a later analysis, most CMV-associated TCR beta chains appeared to be HLA-restricted, and the HLA associations seemed to be driven largely by CMV exposure. In vitro tests confirmed that a few of the cytomegalovirus-associated TCR beta chains recognize cytomegalovirus antigens. Most TCR sequences were seen in very few donors, while some public TCRs were found in many individuals.

The cohort was made up of roughly 670 healthy bone marrow donors. At the time of sampling, all cohort members were nominally healthy, though unrecorded immune exposures were likely present. The donor tested CMV seronegative and was one of the 352 seronegative cohort members. A peripheral blood sample was collected from each donor, and TCR beta sequencing was performed on peripheral blood mononuclear cells. Genomic DNA extraction from the blood cell samples was performed with the Qiagen DNeasy Blood Extraction Kit. This sequence originates from a woman in her 40s in good health and CMV-seronegative. Sequencing was done on a sample of PBMCs. The chain couples TRBV6-1 to TRBJ2-2, with TRBD1 matching 7 junction bases. The nucleotide sequence is given as TGTGCCAGCAGTGACCTTGACAGGGTCGGCACCGGGGAGCTGTTTTTT. The resulting protein is CASSDLDRVGTGELFF.